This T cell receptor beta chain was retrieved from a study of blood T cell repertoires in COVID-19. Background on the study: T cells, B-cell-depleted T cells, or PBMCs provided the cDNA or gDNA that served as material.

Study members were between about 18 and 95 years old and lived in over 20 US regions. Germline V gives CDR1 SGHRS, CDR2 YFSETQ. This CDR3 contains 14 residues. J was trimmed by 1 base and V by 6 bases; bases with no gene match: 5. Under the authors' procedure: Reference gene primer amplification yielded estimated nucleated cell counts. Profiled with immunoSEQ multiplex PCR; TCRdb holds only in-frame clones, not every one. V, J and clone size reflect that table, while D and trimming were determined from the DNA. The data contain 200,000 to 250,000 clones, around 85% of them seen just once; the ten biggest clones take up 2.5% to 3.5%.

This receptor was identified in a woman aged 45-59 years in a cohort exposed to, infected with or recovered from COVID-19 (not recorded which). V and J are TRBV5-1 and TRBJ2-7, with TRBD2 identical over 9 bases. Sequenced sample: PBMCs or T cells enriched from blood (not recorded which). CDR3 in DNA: TGCGCCAGCATCCCGACTAGCGGTTCCTACGAGCAGTACTTC. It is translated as CASIPTSGSYEQYF.